The rows below give T cell receptor beta chains drawn from one sample of a study of Ad26.COV2.S vaccination and SARS-CoV-2 variants. The method was immunoSEQ multiplex PCR; TCRdb's version includes in-frame clones alone and lacks a portion of them. Of about 350,000 clones listed, 75% to 90% were seen once; the top ten hold roughly 5%. The sequences come from peripheral blood, collected in a trial of Ad26.COV2.S vaccine versus placebo. These receptors came from a person between 18 and 65 years old who received the Ad26.COV2.S COVID-19 vaccine or a placebo. CDR3s include the opening cysteine and the closing phenylalanine or tryptophan. Fields, in order: J gene, clone size, V gene, D gene, CDR3 DNA, CDR3 protein. The D gene is left open where the match is weak. Expanded clones are given a class, and other clones once, few, many or no size at all.

J gene: TRBJ2-2
clone size: -
V gene: TRBV29-1
D gene: -
CDR3 DNA: TGCAGCGTTGAACGGGTGAACACCGGGGAGCTGTTTTTT
CDR3 protein: CSVERVNTGELFF

J gene: TRBJ1-6
clone size: few
V gene: TRBV27
D gene: -
CDR3 DNA: TGTGCCAGCATGGAAGCGGGGGACGTTAATTCACCCCTCCACTTT
CDR3 protein: CASMEAGDVNSPLHF

J gene: TRBJ2-1
clone size: -
V gene: TRBV5-4
D gene: TRBD1
CDR3 DNA: TGTGCCAGCAGCCTGACAGGGAGCCCCTACAATGAGCAGTTCTTC
CDR3 protein: CASSLTGSPYNEQFF

J gene: TRBJ1-5
clone size: -
V gene: TRBV6-2/TRBV6-3
D gene: -
CDR3 DNA: TGTGCCAGCAGTATCACAGGGACTCAGCCCCAGCATTTT
CDR3 protein: CASSITGTQPQHF

J gene: TRBJ1-1
clone size: -
V gene: TRBV6-5
D gene: -
CDR3 DNA: TGTGCCAGCAGTTACTCGAGCCTCCGGGTGAACACTGAAGCTTTCTTT
CDR3 protein: CASSYSSLRVNTEAFF

J gene: TRBJ1-6
clone size: -
V gene: TRBV30
D gene: -
CDR3 DNA: TGTGCCTCGTCTGGGGTTAACTCACCCCTCCACTTT
CDR3 protein: CASSGVNSPLHF

J gene: TRBJ2-7
clone size: -
V gene: TRBV18
D gene: -
CDR3 DNA: TGTGCCAGCTCACCCTGGACCCCTGGTACCGAGCAGTACTTC
CDR3 protein: CASSPWTPGTEQYF

J gene: TRBJ2-1
clone size: -
V gene: TRBV19
D gene: -
CDR3 DNA: TGTGCCAGTAGTATAATGTCCAGCAGGTTGGATGAGCAGTTCTTC
CDR3 protein: CASSIMSSRLDEQFF

J gene: TRBJ1-2
clone size: -
V gene: TRBV30
D gene: -
CDR3 DNA: TGTGCCTGGACTCGGCGGCCCGATGGCTACACCTTC
CDR3 protein: CAWTRRPDGYTF

J gene: TRBJ2-1
clone size: -
V gene: TRBV4-1
D gene: TRBD2
CDR3 DNA: TGCGCCAGCAGCGCACTAGCGGGAGGATCGGGAGAGCAGTTCTTC
CDR3 protein: CASSALAGGSGEQFF

J gene: TRBJ2-2
clone size: -
V gene: TRBV6-2/TRBV6-3
D gene: TRBD2
CDR3 DNA: TGTGCCAGCAGTTTAGCGGGGGGGCCGAAGAGCGGGGAGCTGTTTTTT
CDR3 protein: CASSLAGGPKSGELFF

J gene: TRBJ1-2
clone size: -
V gene: TRBV5-1
D gene: TRBD1
CDR3 DNA: TGCGCCAGCAGCCCAGAGGGGGCTCCTAACTATGGCTACACCTTC
CDR3 protein: CASSPEGAPNYGYTF

J gene: TRBJ2-2
clone size: -
V gene: TRBV19
D gene: TRBD1
CDR3 DNA: TGTGCCAGTAGTATTAAACAGGGGACGACCGGGGAGCTGTTTTTT
CDR3 protein: CASSIKQGTTGELFF

J gene: TRBJ1-2
clone size: -
V gene: TRBV6-5
D gene: -
CDR3 DNA: TGTGCCAGCAGCCGGGACAACACCTATGGCTACACCTTC
CDR3 protein: CASSRDNTYGYTF

J gene: TRBJ1-2
clone size: -
V gene: TRBV5-4
D gene: -
CDR3 DNA: TGTGCCAGCAGCCTACAGGACTCCTATGGCTACACCTTC
CDR3 protein: CASSLQDSYGYTF

J gene: TRBJ2-7
clone size: -
V gene: TRBV6-6
D gene: TRBD1
CDR3 DNA: TGTGCCAGCAGTCCTATGACAGGGGGCCCCTACTACGAGCAGTACTTC
CDR3 protein: CASSPMTGGPYYEQYF

J gene: TRBJ1-2
clone size: few
V gene: TRBV7-9
D gene: -
CDR3 DNA: TGTGCCAGCAGCCTCCTGGTCGTCTATGGCTACACCTTC
CDR3 protein: CASSLLVVYGYTF

J gene: TRBJ2-1
clone size: once
V gene: TRBV6-1
D gene: -
CDR3 DNA: TGTGCCAGCAGTGAGGGTGCAGGGGCTAGGCCCTACAATGAGCAGTTCTTC
CDR3 protein: CASSEGAGARPYNEQFF

J gene: TRBJ1-2
clone size: -
V gene: TRBV7-2
D gene: -
CDR3 DNA: TGTGCCAGCAGCTTCTGGGGCAGCGGGATTAACTATGGCTACACCTTC
CDR3 protein: CASSFWGSGINYGYTF

J gene: TRBJ2-1
clone size: -
V gene: TRBV7-2
D gene: -
CDR3 DNA: TGTGCCAGCAGCTTGGGCCCCACTAATGAGCAGTTCTTC
CDR3 protein: CASSLGPTNEQFF

J gene: TRBJ1-1
clone size: -
V gene: TRBV7-9
D gene: -
CDR3 DNA: TGTGCCAGCAGCCCCGTCGGGGGGTCAAATGGAGCTTTCTTT
CDR3 protein: CASSPVGGSNGAFF

J gene: TRBJ1-1
clone size: -
V gene: TRBV7-3
D gene: -
CDR3 DNA: TGTGCCAGCACCGACTCCGGGACAAAAACTGAAGCTTTCTTT
CDR3 protein: CASTDSGTKTEAFF

J gene: TRBJ2-1
clone size: few
V gene: TRBV11-2
D gene: -
CDR3 DNA: TGTGCCAGCAGAACTCTATTGAGCTCCTACAATGAGCAGTTCTTC
CDR3 protein: CASRTLLSSYNEQFF

J gene: TRBJ2-2
clone size: few
V gene: TRBV29-1
D gene: -
CDR3 DNA: TGCAGCGTTGATGGGCCTGTCACCGGGGAGCTGTTTTTT
CDR3 protein: CSVDGPVTGELFF

J gene: TRBJ2-5
clone size: -
V gene: TRBV19
D gene: -
CDR3 DNA: TGTGCCAGTAGTATAGGACAGGTCAAGGAGACCCAGTACTTC
CDR3 protein: CASSIGQVKETQYF

J gene: TRBJ2-3
clone size: -
V gene: TRBV4-2
D gene: -
CDR3 DNA: TGTGCCAGCAGCCAAGATGGAGGGGGCCAGACAGATACGCAGTATTTT
CDR3 protein: CASSQDGGGQTDTQYF

J gene: TRBJ1-1
clone size: -
V gene: TRBV6-1
D gene: -
CDR3 DNA: TGTGCCAGCAGTGAGTATGTCGGGGAGAACACTGAAGCTTTCTTT
CDR3 protein: CASSEYVGENTEAFF

J gene: TRBJ1-2
clone size: -
V gene: TRBV5-1
D gene: TRBD1
CDR3 DNA: TGCGCCAGCAGTACCGACAGGGGTGGTGCCTATGGCTACACCTTC
CDR3 protein: CASSTDRGGAYGYTF

J gene: TRBJ2-2
clone size: -
V gene: TRBV19
D gene: -
CDR3 DNA: TGTGCCAGTAGTATACAAGGGAACACCGGGGAGCTGTTTTTT
CDR3 protein: CASSIQGNTGELFF

J gene: TRBJ2-2
clone size: -
V gene: TRBV27
D gene: -
CDR3 DNA: TGTGCCAGCAACCGGGCCAGGAACACCGGGGAGCTGTTTTTT
CDR3 protein: CASNRARNTGELFF

J gene: TRBJ2-1
clone size: -
V gene: TRBV3-1/TRBV3-2
D gene: -
CDR3 DNA: TGTGCCAGCAGCCAAAGCCCGGGACAAGACCTGCGTTGGGAGCAGTTCTTC
CDR3 protein: CASSQSPGQDLRWEQFF

J gene: TRBJ1-1
clone size: -
V gene: TRBV7-9
D gene: -
CDR3 DNA: TGTGCCAGCAGCTTAGGTATCGGACAGCGTCTTAACACTGAAGCTTTCTTT
CDR3 protein: CASSLGIGQRLNTEAFF

J gene: TRBJ2-2
clone size: -
V gene: TRBV4-2
D gene: -
CDR3 DNA: TGTGCCAGCAGCCAAGTGGGCTCGATAACCGGGGAGCTGTTTTTT
CDR3 protein: CASSQVGSITGELFF

J gene: TRBJ2-5
clone size: -
V gene: TRBV5-1
D gene: -
CDR3 DNA: TGCGCCAGCAGCTTGGCGGGGGAGGCCCAAGAGACCCAGTACTTC
CDR3 protein: CASSLAGEAQETQYF

J gene: TRBJ1-1
clone size: -
V gene: TRBV7-9
D gene: -
CDR3 DNA: TGTGCCAGCAGCTTATTTACTGAAGCTTTCTTT
CDR3 protein: CASSLFTEAFF

J gene: TRBJ1-1
clone size: -
V gene: TRBV6-6
D gene: -
CDR3 DNA: TGTGCCAGCAGTTCCCTCGTGGAAGCTTTCTTT
CDR3 protein: CASSSLVEAFF

J gene: TRBJ1-1
clone size: -
V gene: TRBV10-1
D gene: TRBD1
CDR3 DNA: TGCGCCAGCATCGGGGACAGGGGGAACACTGAAGCTTTCTTT
CDR3 protein: CASIGDRGNTEAFF

J gene: TRBJ1-2
clone size: -
V gene: TRBV19
D gene: TRBD1
CDR3 DNA: TGTGCCAGTATGCGGTCTCGGACAGGCTCCTTTAACTATGGCTACACCTTC
CDR3 protein: CASMRSRTGSFNYGYTF

J gene: TRBJ2-1
clone size: -
V gene: TRBV27
D gene: TRBD2
CDR3 DNA: TGTGCCAGCAGACGGACTAGCGGATCCTACAATGAGCAGTTCTTC
CDR3 protein: CASRRTSGSYNEQFF

J gene: TRBJ1-5
clone size: once
V gene: TRBV15
D gene: -
CDR3 DNA: TGTGCCACCAGCTCGGGGTCCCAGCCCCAGCATTTT
CDR3 protein: CATSSGSQPQHF

J gene: TRBJ1-1
clone size: -
V gene: TRBV9
D gene: -
CDR3 DNA: TGTGCCAGCAGCCCCTCGGGGGGGTTCGACACTGAAGCTTTCTTT
CDR3 protein: CASSPSGGFDTEAFF

J gene: TRBJ2-1
clone size: once
V gene: TRBV4-1
D gene: -
CDR3 DNA: TGCGCCAGCAGCCAAGATTTCGGGGGCAATGAGCAGTTCTTC
CDR3 protein: CASSQDFGGNEQFF

J gene: TRBJ2-3
clone size: -
V gene: TRBV10-3
D gene: TRBD1
CDR3 DNA: TGTGCCATCAGTGAGCGAGGGGGCGAGGGCACAGATACGCAGTATTTT
CDR3 protein: CAISERGGEGTDTQYF

J gene: TRBJ2-2
clone size: -
V gene: TRBV19
D gene: -
CDR3 DNA: TGTGCCAGTAGTATAGGGGGGCGGGACACCGGGGAGCTGTTTTTT
CDR3 protein: CASSIGGRDTGELFF

J gene: TRBJ2-2
clone size: once
V gene: TRBV18
D gene: TRBD1
CDR3 DNA: TGTGCCAGCTCACCACCGGACAGGGTGGCCGGGGAGCTGTTTTTT
CDR3 protein: CASSPPDRVAGELFF

J gene: TRBJ2-1
clone size: once
V gene: TRBV6-6
D gene: -
CDR3 DNA: TGTGCCAGCAGTTACGGGGGGGCCGACAATGAGCAGTTCTTC
CDR3 protein: CASSYGGADNEQFF

J gene: TRBJ2-5
clone size: -
V gene: TRBV4-1
D gene: TRBD1
CDR3 DNA: TGCGCCAGCAGCCCGACAGGGGTAGGGCAAGAGACCCAGTACTTC
CDR3 protein: CASSPTGVGQETQYF

J gene: TRBJ2-7
clone size: -
V gene: TRBV3-1/TRBV3-2
D gene: -
CDR3 DNA: TGTGCCAGCAGCCAAACGAGATTCTACTACGAGCAGTACTTC
CDR3 protein: CASSQTRFYYEQYF

J gene: TRBJ2-1
clone size: -
V gene: TRBV4-2
D gene: -
CDR3 DNA: TGTGCCAGCAGCCCTAGGACAGTGGCTCTCAATGAGCAGTTCTTC
CDR3 protein: CASSPRTVALNEQFF

J gene: TRBJ1-4
clone size: -
V gene: TRBV19
D gene: TRBD1
CDR3 DNA: TGTGCCAGTAGTATCCAGGGGGATGAAAAACTGTTTTTT
CDR3 protein: CASSIQGDEKLFF

J gene: TRBJ2-1
clone size: -
V gene: TRBV7-3
D gene: TRBD2
CDR3 DNA: TGTGCCAGCAGACTAGCGGGGGGGCCCGGTGAGCAGTTCTTC
CDR3 protein: CASRLAGGPGEQFF

J gene: TRBJ2-1
clone size: -
V gene: TRBV4-2
D gene: TRBD2
CDR3 DNA: TGTGCCAGCAGCCAGCCTAGCGGGGAATTCAATGAGCAGTTCTTC
CDR3 protein: CASSQPSGEFNEQFF

J gene: TRBJ1-1
clone size: -
V gene: TRBV12-5
D gene: -
CDR3 DNA: TGTGCTAGTGGTCCTGGACAGTCTGAAGCTTTCTTT
CDR3 protein: CASGPGQSEAFF

J gene: TRBJ1-2
clone size: -
V gene: TRBV28
D gene: -
CDR3 DNA: TGTGCCAGCAGTCCTCCGGACAGAGCTAACTATGGCTACACCTTC
CDR3 protein: CASSPPDRANYGYTF

J gene: TRBJ2-2
clone size: -
V gene: TRBV6-5
D gene: -
CDR3 DNA: TGTGCCAGCAGTTACTCCCGGAACACCGGGGAGCTGTTTTTT
CDR3 protein: CASSYSRNTGELFF

J gene: TRBJ1-3
clone size: -
V gene: TRBV25-1
D gene: -
CDR3 DNA: TGTGCCAGCAGTGACCAGGGTTCTGGAAACACCATATATTTT
CDR3 protein: CASSDQGSGNTIYF